The sequence of this T cell receptor beta chain was determined in a study of identifying expanded T cells in peripheral blood. General study findings and limits: Over approximately two and four weeks, about 15 and 19 clones changed, versus approximately 1.1 between replicates. Across healthy donors, higher total template counts meant significantly greater roughly 2-week count variance.

Clones were read by immunoSEQ multiplex PCR, and TCRdb kept only the in-frame ones, dropping some. This table has some 70,000 clones, under 90% appearing once. Collection occurred without any documented infections or immune events in donors. V was clipped by 1 base and J by 8 bases, with 12 bases between them. The CDR3 sequence is 13 residues long. Germline assignment: CDR1 SGDLS and CDR2 YYNGEE. About this clone: What it binds is not known. This CDR3 is also generated by other DNA sequences in the sample.

Sequencing input: blood. The gene calls are TRBV9 and TRBJ1-2; D ambiguous. The receptor was isolated from a person between 18 and 75 years old in good health. The chain's CDR3 is CASSVILGGGYTF. Here the CDR3 DNA reads TGTGCCAGCAGCGTAATACTGGGTGGGGGCTACACCTTC.